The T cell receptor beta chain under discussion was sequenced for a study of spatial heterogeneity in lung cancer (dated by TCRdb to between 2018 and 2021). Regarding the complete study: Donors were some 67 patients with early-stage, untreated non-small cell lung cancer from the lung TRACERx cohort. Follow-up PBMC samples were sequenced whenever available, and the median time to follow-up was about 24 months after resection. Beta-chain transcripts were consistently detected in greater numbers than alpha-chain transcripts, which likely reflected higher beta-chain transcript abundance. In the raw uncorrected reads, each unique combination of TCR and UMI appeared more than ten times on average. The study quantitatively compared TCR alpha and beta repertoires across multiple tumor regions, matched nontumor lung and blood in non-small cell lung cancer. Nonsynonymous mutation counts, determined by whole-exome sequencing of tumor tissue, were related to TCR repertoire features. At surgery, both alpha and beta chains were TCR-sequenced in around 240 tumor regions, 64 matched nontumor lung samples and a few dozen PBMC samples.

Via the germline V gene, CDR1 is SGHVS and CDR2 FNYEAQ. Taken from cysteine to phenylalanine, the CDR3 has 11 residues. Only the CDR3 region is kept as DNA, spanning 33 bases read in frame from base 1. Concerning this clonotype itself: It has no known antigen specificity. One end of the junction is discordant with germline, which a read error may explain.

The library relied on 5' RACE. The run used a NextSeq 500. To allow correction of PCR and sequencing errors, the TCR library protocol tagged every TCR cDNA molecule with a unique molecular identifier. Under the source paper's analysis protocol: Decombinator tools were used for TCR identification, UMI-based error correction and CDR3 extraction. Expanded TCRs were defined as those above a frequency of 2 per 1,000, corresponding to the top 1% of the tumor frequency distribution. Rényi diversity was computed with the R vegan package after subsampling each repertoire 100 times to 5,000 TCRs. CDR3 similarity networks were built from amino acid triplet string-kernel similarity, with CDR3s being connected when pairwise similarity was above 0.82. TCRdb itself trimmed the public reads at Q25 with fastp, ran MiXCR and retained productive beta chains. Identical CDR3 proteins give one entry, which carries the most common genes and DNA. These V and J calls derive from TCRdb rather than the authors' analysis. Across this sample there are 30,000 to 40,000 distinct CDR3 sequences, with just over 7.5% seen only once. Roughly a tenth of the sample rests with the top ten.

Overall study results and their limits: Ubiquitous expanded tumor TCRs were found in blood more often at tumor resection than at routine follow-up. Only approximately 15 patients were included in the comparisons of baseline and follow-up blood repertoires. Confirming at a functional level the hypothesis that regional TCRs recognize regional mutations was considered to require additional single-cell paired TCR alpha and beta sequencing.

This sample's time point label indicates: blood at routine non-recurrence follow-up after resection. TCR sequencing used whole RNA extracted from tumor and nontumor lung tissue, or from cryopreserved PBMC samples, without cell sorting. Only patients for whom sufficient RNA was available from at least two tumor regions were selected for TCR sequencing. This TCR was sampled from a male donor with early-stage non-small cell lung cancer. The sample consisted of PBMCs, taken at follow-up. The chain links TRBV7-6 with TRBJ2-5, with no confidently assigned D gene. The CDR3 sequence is CASSSQENQYF. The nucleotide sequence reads TGTGCCAGCAGCTCGCAAGAGAACCAGTACTTC.